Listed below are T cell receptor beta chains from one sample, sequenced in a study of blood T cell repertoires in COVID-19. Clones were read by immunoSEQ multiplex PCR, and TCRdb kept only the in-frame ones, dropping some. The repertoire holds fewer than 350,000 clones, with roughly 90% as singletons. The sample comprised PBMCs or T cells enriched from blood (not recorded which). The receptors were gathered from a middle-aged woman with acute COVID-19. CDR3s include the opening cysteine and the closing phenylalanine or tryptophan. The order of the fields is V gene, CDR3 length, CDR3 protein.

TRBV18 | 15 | CASSPFGGTRSEAFF
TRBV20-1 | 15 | CSASTLAGQSYEQYF
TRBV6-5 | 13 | CASSRDTQAPLHF
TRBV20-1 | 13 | CSASLAGRGEQFF
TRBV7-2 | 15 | CASSSGQARNSPLHF
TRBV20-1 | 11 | CSASGVDRYTF
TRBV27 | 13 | CASSLQVDTEAFF
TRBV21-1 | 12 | CASSKDHREQYF
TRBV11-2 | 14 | CASRPYASNGELFF
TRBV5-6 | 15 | CASSWTGDDPYEQYF
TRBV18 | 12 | CASSFKTGTQYF
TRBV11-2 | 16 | CASSLGASGSYNEQFF
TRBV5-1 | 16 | CASSLGGQGVNSPLHF
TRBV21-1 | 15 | CAGDGPGEPGNTIYF
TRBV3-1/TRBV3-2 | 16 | CASSRQGRGYNSPLHF
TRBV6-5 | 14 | CASSLGGGSDTQYF
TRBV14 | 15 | CASSLATAGLYEQYF
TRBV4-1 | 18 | CASSRVGGLADSYNEQFF
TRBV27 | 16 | CASSLRTDLGVYGYTF
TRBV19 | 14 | CASSLTGSLQPLHF
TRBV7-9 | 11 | CAIGTSGELFF
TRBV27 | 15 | CASSYTGTGDYGYTF
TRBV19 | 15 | CASSIVTGGSTEAFF
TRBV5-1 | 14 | CASSEQGGSGGYTF
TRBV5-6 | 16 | CASSSRDRGYTGELFF
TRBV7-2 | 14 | CASSYLSANYGYTF
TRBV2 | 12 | CASSEWVGSLYF
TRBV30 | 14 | CAWSRGGWDTEAFF
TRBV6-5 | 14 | CASKLGRMNTEAFF
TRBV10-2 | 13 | CASSEGRKETQYF
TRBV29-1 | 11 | CSVGANTEAFF
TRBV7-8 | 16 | CASSLGADTRYYGYTF
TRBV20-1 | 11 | CSARDREKLFF
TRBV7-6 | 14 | CASSSQAGGDTQYF
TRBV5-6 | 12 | CASSRTGNEQFF
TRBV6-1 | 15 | CASSDVGQLATEAFF